This TCR beta chain is drawn from a study of shared clonotypes between healthy human individuals. Profiled with immunoSEQ multiplex PCR; TCRdb holds only in-frame clones, not every one. The repertoire holds 950,000 to 1,300,000 clones, with about 75% as singletons. Germline trimming cut 5 bases from V and 12 bases from J; bases unmatched to any gene: 14. The CDR3 consists of 16 residues. Germline V gives CDR1 SGHTA, CDR2 FQGNSA. This clone was seen just once. J is TRBJ2-1 and V is TRBV7-2, with 12 positions matching TRBD2. This TCR derives from a man aged 18 to 35 in good health. Material for sequencing was memory CD4+ T cells sorted from blood. Subset indicated: CD45RA-negative fraction. The CDR3 here is CASSAREASGRVVQFF. CDR3 nucleotides: TGTGCCAGCAGCGCCCGGGAGGCTAGCGGGAGGGTGGTGCAGTTCTTC.